A selection of T cell receptor beta chains follows, all from one sample in a study of tumor T cells in aggressive B-cell lymphoma. Profiling relied on immunoSEQ multiplex PCR, and the TCRdb table lists in-frame clones only, not all of them. The sample has just over 1,000 clones; around 90% are singletons. Sequencing used tumor tissue. The receptors were sampled from an adult with diffuse large B cell lymphoma. Both conserved end residues are part of each CDR3. Fields, in order: J gene, clone size, D gene, V gene, CDR3 length, CDR3 protein, CDR3 DNA. The D gene is left open where the match is weak. Clone size is shown for a subset of rows, as once, few, many or a class of expanded clone.

TRBJ2-1 - - TRBV18 16 CASSPFGGSGYNEQFF TGTGCCAGCTCACCCTTCGGGGGATCGGGGTACAATGAGCAGTTCTTC
TRBJ2-7 - - TRBV19 15 CASSTSGTGLYEQYF TGTGCCAGTAGTACCTCTGGCACGGGGTTATACGAGCAGTACTTC
TRBJ1-6 - TRBD1 TRBV7-2 14 CASSFGQGGSPLHF TGTGCCAGCAGCTTCGGACAGGGGGGTTCACCCCTCCACTTT
TRBJ2-1 - TRBD2 TRBV19 19 CASSMKPSGSLGTYNEQFF TGTGCCAGTAGTATGAAGCCTAGCGGGAGTCTGGGCACCTACAATGAGCAGTTCTTC
TRBJ2-7 - TRBD2 TRBV27 16 CASSPSVTSGRGEQYF TGTGCCAGCAGTCCCAGTGTGACTAGCGGGAGAGGCGAGCAGTACTTC
TRBJ1-5 - - TRBV5-6 15 CASSLTGLSNQPQHF TGTGCCAGCAGCTTGACAGGGTTGAGCAATCAGCCCCAGCATTTT
TRBJ1-4 - TRBD1 TRBV6-5 14 CASSWGQGGEKLFF TGTGCCAGCAGTTGGGGACAGGGGGGCGAAAAACTGTTTTTT
TRBJ1-1 - - TRBV10-2 15 CASGILAGVNTEAFF TGCGCCAGCGGGATCCTTGCGGGGGTGAACACTGAAGCTTTCTTT
TRBJ2-7 - - TRBV4-1 14 CASSQDRVSYEQYF TGCGCCAGCAGCCAAGATCGGGTCAGCTACGAGCAGTACTTC
TRBJ1-2 - - TRBV5-1 17 CASSLSPTEVITYGYTF TGCGCCAGCAGCTTGAGTCCAACAGAAGTGATAACCTATGGCTACACCTTC
TRBJ2-3 once TRBD2 TRBV7-9 15 CASSSSGRAADTQYF TGTGCCAGCAGCTCTAGCGGGAGGGCCGCAGATACGCAGTATTTT
TRBJ1-1 - - TRBV19 13 CASSMTGNTEAFF TGTGCCAGTAGTATGACAGGGAACACTGAAGCTTTCTTT
TRBJ2-1 - - TRBV6-4 15 CASSYSWRHYNEQFF TGTGCCAGCAGTTACTCTTGGCGGCACTACAATGAGCAGTTCTTC
TRBJ2-2 - TRBD1 TRBV19 18 CASSMYRDRGFDTGELFF TGTGCCAGTAGTATGTACCGGGACAGGGGGTTCGACACCGGGGAGCTGTTTTTT
TRBJ2-1 - TRBD2 TRBV11-2 15 CASSSSSGRVNEQFF TGTGCCAGCAGCTCATCTAGCGGGAGGGTTAATGAGCAGTTCTTC
TRBJ2-1 - TRBD2 TRBV5-1 15 CASSTETGTSYEQFF TGCGCCAGCAGCACTGAGACCGGGACTAGCTATGAGCAGTTCTTC
TRBJ2-1 - TRBD2 TRBV7-2 17 CVSSLAFRAGGIDEQFF TGTGTCAGCAGCTTAGCTTTCCGGGCGGGAGGGATAGATGAGCAGTTCTTC
TRBJ2-7 - - TRBV7-2 14 CASSLNPGPYEQYF TGTGCCAGCAGCTTAAACCCTGGGCCTTACGAGCAGTACTTC
TRBJ2-1 - TRBD1 TRBV27 15 CASSVGTDINNEQFF TGTGCCAGCAGTGTCGGGACAGATATAAACAATGAGCAGTTCTTC
TRBJ2-5 - - TRBV16 14 CASSQESIGGTQYF TGTGCCAGCAGCCAAGAATCTATAGGGGGGACCCAGTACTTC
TRBJ2-7 - - TRBV5-1 14 CASSLENRDHEQYF TGCGCCAGCAGCTTGGAAAACAGGGACCACGAGCAGTACTTC
TRBJ2-1 - TRBD2 TRBV6-5 15 CASSYELAGVGEQFF TGTGCCAGCAGTTATGAACTAGCGGGAGTAGGTGAGCAGTTCTTC